The T cell receptor (beta chain) described here comes from a study of T cells in Graves' hyperthyroidism and ophthalmopathy. Overall study: At the time of initial diagnosis and before any treatment, peripheral blood was collected.

The V gene end was trimmed by 1 base and the J gene end by 2 bases; junction bases not matched to a gene: 8. CDR1 is SGHVS, CDR2 FQNEAQ, per germline. CDR3 length equals 16 residues. This clonotype was counted at least ten times. The antigen is not known. For Graves' hyperthyroidism to be stable, ophthalmopathy could not progress within 18 months. TCR beta CDR3 regions were amplified from RNA. The HTBI set primed first-round TCR CDR3 RT-PCR. TCRdb recomputed calls from the multiplex PCR reads with MiXCR, one row per CDR3 protein. The sample carries hundreds of thousands of distinct CDR3 sequences, approximately 40% recorded once. General observations from the study: Ophthalmopathy was predicted by the model a median of roughly 6 months ahead of onset.

The V and J genes are TRBV7-8 and TRBJ2-7; 7 bases align to TRBD1. This TCR came from a man aged 18 to 30 with Graves' hyperthyroidism. Sequencing was done on a sample of blood. CDR3 coding DNA: TGTGCCAGCAGCTTAGAGGCCCGGGACAGAGCCTACGAGCAGTACTTC. The encoded protein is CASSLEARDRAYEQYF.